A few counts support the clone carrying this T cell receptor (beta chain). This sample is part of a study of blood T cells in healthy people across ages. A second PCR, run for roughly 7 to 11 cycles, used a sample-barcoded 5' primer plus a J-beta primer mix. A template-switch adaptor that had 12 random nucleotides put a tag on each cDNA molecule. MiXCR, run by TCRdb on the 5' RACE reads, gives a single entry per CDR3 protein. The sample lists around 940,000 distinct CDR3 sequences; roughly 50% were seen once. Healthy Russian Caucasian donors spanned ages roughly 6 to 90 years. The V gene lost 2 bases and the J gene lost 10 bases, with 7 bases spanning the gap. Germline V CDR1 and CDR2: SGHDT, YYEEEE. This CDR3 has 11 amino acids.

This TCR was recovered from a woman aged 55-69 years in good health. The specimen sequenced was blood. This sequence joins TRBV5-6 and TRBJ2-1; no clear D. DNA of the CDR3: TGTGCCAGCAGCTTTACTTCCGAGCAGTTCTTC. It codes for CASSFTSEQFF.